Presented here are 16 T cell receptor beta chains from one specimen sequenced in a study of cytomegalovirus exposure and HLA in healthy donors. PCR used 60 Vbeta primers and 13 Jbeta primers. Some clones are missing from TCRdb's copy, which holds only in-frame ones; the method was immunoSEQ multiplex PCR. The sample lists 130,000 to 150,000 clones, about four fifths seen once, with over 3% in the top ten. The sequencing sample was made of PBMCs. All receptors come from a female donor in good health and CMV-seronegative.

This chain joins TRBV19 and TRBJ2-5; D remains ambiguous. Trimming cost V 7 bases and J 4 bases, with 7 bases left between them. Per germline, CDR1 LNHDA and CDR2 SQIVND (reference sequence). The CDR3 length is 11 residues. In nucleotides, the CDR3 is TGTGCCAGTACCCACGGAGAGACCCAGTACTTC. Protein product: CASTHGETQYF.

The chain carries TRBV7-9 and TRBJ1-4; tentative D call: TRBD1 (5 bases). Trimming stripped 5 bases from V and 8 bases from J, with 15 bases between. Germline lookup yields CDR1 SEHNR and CDR2 FQNEAQ (reference sequence). The CDR3 is 14 amino acids. The CDR3 loop is CASSQDSPQEKLFF. CDR3 coding DNA: TGTGCCAGCAGCCAAGACAGTCCCCAGGAAAAACTGTTTTTT.

This clone has just a few counts. This chain links TRBV7-3 with TRBJ1-1; TRBD1 might be the D (5 bases). Germline V lookup: CDR1 SGHTA, CDR2 FQGTGA. V was shortened by 5 bases and J by 7 bases, with 14 bases between the two germline ends. The CDR3 loop spans 13 amino acids. CDR3 DNA: TGTGCCAGCAGCCTAGGCCCAGGGAATGAAGCTTTCTTT. Protein: CASSLGPGNEAFF.

This chain uses TRBV7-9 with TRBJ2-1; possibly TRBD2 for D (6 bases). Trimming took off 3 bases at V and 0 bases at J, with 6 bases between the two ends. Germline V lookup: CDR1 SEHNR, CDR2 FQNEAQ (reference sequence). This CDR3 has 14 amino acids. The CDR3 sequence: CASSFGSSYNEQFF. CDR3 DNA sequence: TGTGCCAGCAGCTTCGGGAGCTCCTACAATGAGCAGTTCTTC.

The genes are TRBV6-5 and TRBJ2-3; TRBD1 might be the D (5 bases). The germline V gene has CDR1 MNHEY and CDR2 SVGAGI. V lost 2 bases, J lost 5 bases, and 11 bases lay in between. The CDR3 runs 14 residues. The CDR3 coding sequence is TGTGCCAGCAGTTACAGCGTTCAGGGAGATACGCAGTATTTT. This sequence encodes CASSYSVQGDTQYF.

The genes are TRBV30 and TRBJ2-5; D is undetermined. Trimming pared 0 bases from V and 5 bases from J, leaving 10 bases between. The CDR3 runs 13 residues. Germline loops: CDR1 GTSNPN, CDR2 SVGIG (reference sequence). The CDR3 spells CAWSVISSETQYF. The CDR3 nucleotides read TGTGCCTGGAGTGTAATCTCTTCGGAGACCCAGTACTTC.

The V call is TRBV18, the J call TRBJ1-1; D is unresolved. Germline CDR1 reads KGHSH; CDR2 reads LQKENI. The CDR3 covers 13 residues. V lost 6 bases and J lost 2, with 10 bases in between. Here the CDR3 reads CASSPQVNTEAFF. Here the CDR3 DNA reads TGTGCCAGCTCCCCCCAGGTAAACACTGAAGCTTTCTTT.

The chain uses TRBV9 and TRBJ2-1, with TRBD2 matching 10 bases. Germline CDR1 is SGDLS and CDR2 is YYNGEE. The V segment lost 1 base and the J segment 7 bases; nucleotides outside the gene matches: 11. The CDR3 contains 17 residues. The CDR3 sequence: CASSVRGGGLAENEQFF. CDR3 bases: TGTGCCAGCAGCGTAAGGGGGGGTGGACTAGCGGAAAATGAGCAGTTCTTC.

This CDR3 is CASSPFRVMRGGPYEQYF. CDR3 DNA sequence: TGTGCCAGCAGCCCATTCCGGGTAATGAGGGGGGGACCTTACGAGCAGTACTTC. The chain carries TRBV28 and TRBJ2-7, with D possibly TRBD2 on 7 matching bases. Per the germline V gene, CDR1 is MDHEN and CDR2 is SYDVKM. The CDR3 contains 18 residues. The ends were cut back, 6 bases at V and 4 bases at J, with 28 bases in the middle.

The chain links TRBV7-9 to TRBJ1-1; D uncertain. Germline loops: CDR1 SEHNR, CDR2 FQNEAQ (reference sequence). V was shortened by 7 bases and J by 7 bases, with 16 bases between the two germline ends. This CDR3 spans 13 amino acids. CDR3 in amino acids: CASTTREASEAFF. The DNA of the CDR3 is TGTGCCAGCACCACACGGGAGGCAAGTGAAGCTTTCTTT.

J is TRBJ2-3 and V is TRBV5-1; the D is unclear. The CDR3 has 14 amino acids. Trimming pared 4 bases from V and 0 bases from J, leaving 9 bases between. Germline V CDR1 and CDR2: SGHRS, YFSETQ. CDR3: CASSAATSTDTQYF. The CDR3 nucleotides read TGCGCCAGCAGCGCCGCGACTAGCACAGATACGCAGTATTTT. Drawing the rest from reference TRBV5-1 and TRBJ2-3, the complete variable domain is KAGVTQTPRYLIKTRGQQVTLSCSPISGHRSVSWYQQTPGQGLQFLFEYFSETQRNKGNFPGRFSGRQFSNSRSEMNVSTLELGDSALYLCASSAATSTDTQYFGPGTRLTVL.

The chain recombines TRBV4-3 with TRBJ1-2, with TRBD1 matching 9 bases. From germline, CDR1 is LGHNA and CDR2 YSLEER. The V and J ends lost 1 base and 4 bases, in that order; junction bases with no gene match: 4. This CDR3 comprises 15 residues. The CDR3 loop is CASSQATGGVYGYTF. CDR3 DNA sequence: TGCGCCAGCAGCCAAGCGACAGGGGGGGTCTATGGCTACACCTTC.

The chain uses TRBV5-1 and TRBJ2-3, with a weak D call TRBD2 (6 bases). With 0 bases removed from V and 5 bases from J, the gap between germline ends came to 7 bases. The CDR3 is made up of 13 amino acids. Germline V CDR1 and CDR2: SGHRS, YFSETQ. The CDR3 loop reads CASSLVSGDTQYF. The CDR3 DNA sequence: TGCGCCAGCAGCTTGGTTAGCGGAGATACGCAGTATTTT.

J is TRBJ2-7 and V is TRBV18; D perhaps matches TRBD1 (6 bases). The V gene's germline CDR1 is KGHSH and CDR2 LQKENI. This CDR3 is built from 14 residues. The V gene lost 1 base and the J gene lost 5 bases, with 12 bases spanning the gap. This chain's CDR3 is CASSPRTGTDEQYF. As DNA, the CDR3 is TGTGCCAGCTCACCACGTACAGGGACGGACGAGCAGTACTTC.

The chain uses TRBV29-1 and TRBJ2-2, with 8 bases matching TRBD1. Per the germline V gene, CDR1 is SQVTM and CDR2 is ANQGSEA. V was pared by 6 bases and J by 4 bases, with 7 bases of the junction left unmatched. The CDR3 is made up of 14 amino acids. The CDR3 reads CSVSDTGGTGELFF. The CDR3 coding sequence is TGCAGCGTCTCCGATACAGGGGGCACCGGGGAGCTGTTTTTT.

J is TRBJ2-3 and V is TRBV4-1; D might be TRBD2 (6 bases). Between the trimmed V and J ends, which lost 0 bases and 6 bases, there was a span of 22 bases. Germline CDR1 and CDR2: MGHRA and YSYEKL. The CDR3 covers 18 residues. The CDR3, as DNA: TGCGCCAGCAGCCAAGATCCCTTGTTGGGCGGGGCGCCGGATACGCAGTATTTT. Its translation is CASSQDPLLGGAPDTQYF.